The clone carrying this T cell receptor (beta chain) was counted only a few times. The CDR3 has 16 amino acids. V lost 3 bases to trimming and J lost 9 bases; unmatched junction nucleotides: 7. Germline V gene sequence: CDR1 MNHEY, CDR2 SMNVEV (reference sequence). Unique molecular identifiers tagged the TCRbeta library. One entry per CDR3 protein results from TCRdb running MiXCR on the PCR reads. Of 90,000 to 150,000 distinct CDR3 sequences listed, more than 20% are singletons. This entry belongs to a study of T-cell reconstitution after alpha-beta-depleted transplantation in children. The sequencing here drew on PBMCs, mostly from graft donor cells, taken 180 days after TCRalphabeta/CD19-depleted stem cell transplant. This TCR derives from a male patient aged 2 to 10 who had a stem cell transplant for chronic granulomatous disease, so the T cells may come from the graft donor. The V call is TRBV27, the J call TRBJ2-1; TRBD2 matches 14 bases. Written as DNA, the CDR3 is TGTGCCAGCAGTTTGACTAGCGGGAGGGCCCTCGTTGAGCAGTTCTTC. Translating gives CASSLTSGRALVEQFF.